The 13 T cell receptor beta chains listed next were all sequenced from one sample in a study of cytomegalovirus exposure and HLA in healthy donors. The PCR employed 60 Vbeta primers together with 13 Jbeta primers. Measured with immunoSEQ multiplex PCR; TCRdb has only the in-frame clones, and not every one. The sample has 180,000 or so clones; about four fifths are singletons. The sequencing sample was made of PBMCs. The receptors shown here come from a woman aged 25 to 39 in good health and CMV-seronegative.

The rearrangement joins TRBV7-6 to TRBJ1-4; 11 positions agree with TRBD1. After removal of 5 bases from V and 4 bases from J, the junction contained 12 bases not matched to a gene. Germline CDR1 is SGHVS and CDR2 is FNYEAQ. The CDR3 extends over 18 amino acids. The CDR3, as DNA: TGTGCCAGCAGCCAAACCCCGGGACAGGGGGGAATTAATGAAAAACTGTTTTTT. It is translated as CASSQTPGQGGINEKLFF.

The chain uses TRBV4-1 and TRBJ2-3, with 10 bases that match TRBD2. Germline V CDR1 and CDR2: MGHRA, YSYEKL. The CDR3 is 17 residues long. The trim removed 5 bases at V and 0 bases at J, leaving 8 bases unmatched. This chain's CDR3 is CASSNRLAGDSTDTQYF. The CDR3 coding sequence is TGCGCCAGCAGCAATCGGCTAGCGGGGGATAGCACAGATACGCAGTATTTT.

The chain joins TRBV18 to TRBJ1-5; D unclear. CDR3 length equals 16 residues. In germline, CDR1 is KGHSH, CDR2 LQKENI. V lost 0 bases and J 6 bases, leaving 15 bases between the germline ends. The CDR3, as DNA: TGTGCCAGCTCACCACCGGGCAGGACCGGGAGTCAGCCCCAGCATTTT. It specifies CASSPPGRTGSQPQHF.

The gene calls are TRBV4-2 and TRBJ2-3; 9 bases line up with TRBD1. V was clipped by 0 bases and J by 6 bases; unmatched bases: 7. Germline V gene lookup returns CDR1 LGHNA and CDR2 YNFKEQ. The CDR3 spans 16 residues. CDR3 sequence reads: CASSQDGGQGGDTQYF. For the CDR3, the DNA is TGTGCCAGCAGCCAAGATGGGGGACAGGGAGGGGATACGCAGTATTTT.

Details on this clone: Germline is not matched at one junction end, which may reflect a read error. The chain couples TRBV9 to TRBJ1-6, with D tentatively TRBD1 (5 bases). CDR3 size: 17 residues. Germline CDR1 and CDR2: SGDLS and YYNGEE. CDR3 in DNA: TGTGCCAGCAGCGCCGACAGACTCCAAGGGATAAATTCGCCCCTCCACTTT. Translation gives CASSADRLQGINSPLHF.

The rearrangement uses TRBV4-1 and TRBJ2-1, with D unclear. The length of the CDR3 is 14 residues. Per the germline V gene, CDR1 is MGHRA and CDR2 is YSYEKL. Trimming cost V 4 bases and J 3 bases, with 10 bases left between them. The CDR3 is CASSRPGLYNEQFF. In DNA, the CDR3 is TGCGCCAGCAGCCGTCCGGGTCTCTACAATGAGCAGTTCTTC.

The chain links TRBV5-1 to TRBJ1-1, with 10 bases identical to TRBD1. J lost 4 bases, V lost 4 bases, and 4 bases had no gene match. Per germline, CDR1 SGHRS and CDR2 YFSETQ. The CDR3 sequence is 14 residues long. This chain's CDR3 is CASSRDRGPTEAFF. Here the CDR3 DNA reads TGCGCCAGCAGCCGGGACAGGGGACCCACTGAAGCTTTCTTT.

The chain couples TRBV7-9 to TRBJ1-5; the match to TRBD1 covers 9 bases. With 0 bases clipped from V and 7 bases from J, the junction kept 4 bases outside the gene matches. Germline V gene sequence: CDR1 SEHNR, CDR2 FQNEAQ (reference sequence). CDR3 length equals 15 residues. This chain's CDR3 is CASSLAQGAGQPQHF. The CDR3 DNA is TGTGCCAGCAGCTTAGCACAGGGGGCTGGGCAGCCCCAGCATTTT.

The V gene is TRBV28, the J gene TRBJ2-7, with a weak D call TRBD1 (7 bases). CDR3 length equals 14 residues. V was pared by 6 bases and J by 0 bases, with 12 bases between. The germline V gene has CDR1 MDHEN and CDR2 SYDVKM. CDR3 region: CASRRDSISYEQYF. The CDR3 nucleotides are TGTGCCAGCAGGCGGGACAGTATCTCCTACGAGCAGTACTTC.

V and J are TRBV7-3 and TRBJ2-2, with a tentative D call TRBD1 (6 bases). The CDR3 extends over 14 amino acids. Trimming cost V 7 bases and J 7 bases, with 16 bases left between them. Germline V gives CDR1 SGHTA, CDR2 FQGTGA. The CDR3 DNA reads TGTGCCAGCACCCAAACAGGGATCGGCGGGGAGCTGTTTTTT. It yields the protein CASTQTGIGGELFF.

The rearrangement uses TRBV27 and TRBJ1-1; 12 positions agree with TRBD1. V shed 7 bases, J shed 0 bases, and the junction held 3 bases outside the gene matches. Germline CDR1 is MNHEY and CDR2 is SMNVEV (reference sequence). The CDR3 covers 15 residues. CDR3 bases: TGTGCCAGCAAGGGACAGGGGGCCGTGAACACTGAAGCTTTCTTT. Translating gives CASKGQGAVNTEAFF.

The V gene is TRBV6-6, the J gene TRBJ1-1, with TRBD1 identical over 8 bases. Unmatched junction bases numbered 11, after V lost 3 bases and J lost 5 bases. Germline lookup yields CDR1 MNHNY and CDR2 SVGAGI (reference sequence). The CDR3 is made up of 16 amino acids. The CDR3 nucleotides read TGTGCCAGCAGTTATCTGGGGGGACAGGACTATACTGAAGCTTTCTTT. Translating it yields CASSYLGGQDYTEAFF.

The chain uses TRBV28 and TRBJ2-2; the D gene is possibly TRBD2 (5 bases). In germline, CDR1 is MDHEN, CDR2 SYDVKM. Trimming left V 8 bases short and J 5 bases short, with 15 bases between. This CDR3 has 14 residues. This CDR3 is CASLRLAGTGELFF. CDR3 bases: TGTGCCAGCCTTAGGCTAGCCGGGACCGGGGAGCTGTTTTTT.